This T cell receptor beta chain was sequenced for a study of T-cell memory formation after mild COVID-19. Overall study findings and caveats: Clones that got smaller from day 15 to 85 had even CD4/CD8, while clones growing later tipped toward CD4+. Mainly in CM and EM were contracting CD4+ clones; CD8+ were in EMRA.

TCRdb re-called the 5' RACE reads with MiXCR, one entry per CDR3 protein. The profile shows tens of thousands of distinct CDR3 sequences, 7.3% of them singletons. This clonotype was observed a few times. Antigen specificity is unknown. This CDR3 is built from 16 residues. V lost 7 bases to trimming and J lost 2 bases; unmatched junction nucleotides: 7. In germline, CDR1 is SGHRS, CDR2 YFSETQ. The clonotype originates from a young man who had mild COVID-19 (a few samples of this study predate the infection). Cell type and time point are not known. The sequenced material came from PBMCs or a T cell subset sorted from them (not recorded which). The chain has TRBV5-1 and TRBJ2-3; TRBD2 matches 13 bases. CDR3 in DNA: TGCGCCAGCCGTCCCGGGACTAGCGGGATCACAGATACGCAGTATTTT. This codes for CASRPGTSGITDTQYF.